The 28 T cell receptor beta chains in this list originate from one sample, sequenced in a study of cytomegalovirus exposure and HLA in healthy donors (dated by TCRdb to about 2017). The library came from the immunoSEQ multiplex PCR assay. The multiplex PCR relied on a mix of 60 forward primers for TCR Vbeta segments and 13 reverse primers for TCR Jbeta segments. The table was pulled from immuneACCESS by TCRdb, which kept in-frame rearrangements only. Such tables lose some clones; where checked, under half of the loss comes from unresolved V genes, and the rest has no known cause. The sample table shows roughly 120,000 clones, and roughly four fifths are seen once. The top ten clones comprise 11% of the sample. The source material was PBMCs. The origin of the receptors is a male donor in good health and CMV-seropositive.

This clone was recorded once. This chain joins TRBV11-1 and TRBJ2-1, with TRBD1 matching over 7 bases. V lost 8 bases to trimming and J lost 8 bases; unmatched junction nucleotides: 12. CDR3 length: 14 residues. Germline CDR1 reads SGHAT; CDR2 reads FQDESV (reference sequence). CDR3 residues: CASSREGAWDEQFF. The CDR3 DNA reads as TGTGCCAGCTCACGTGAGGGGGCTTGGGATGAGCAGTTCTTC.

The rearrangement links TRBV29-1 to TRBJ2-7; 7 nucleotides align to TRBD2. The CDR3 covers 15 residues. The V segment lost 5 bases and the J segment 0 bases; nucleotides outside the gene matches: 10. From germline, CDR1 is SQVTM and CDR2 ANQGSEA. CDR3 protein: CSVLDTSASSYEQYF. The DNA for the CDR3 is TGCAGCGTTTTGGACACTAGCGCCAGCTCCTACGAGCAGTACTTC.

This clone has more than one count but fewer than ten. This chain connects TRBV9 to TRBJ2-5; possible D gene TRBD1, 5 bases. The J call may not be correct, given that the DNA end is closer to TRBJ2-7. CDR1 is SGDLS and CDR2 is YYNGEE in the germline V gene. The CDR3 is 15 amino acids. CDR3 DNA: TGTGCCAGCAGCGTAGCAGGGCAAGGGTCCTACGAGCAGTACTTC. Protein: CASSVAGQGSYEQYF.

The chain has TRBV6-1 and TRBJ1-1; a possible D gene is TRBD1 (5 bases). Germline V gene data show CDR1 as MNHNS and CDR2 as SASEGT. The CDR3 consists of 13 residues. V shed 6 bases and J shed 1 base, with 9 bases lying between them. The CDR3 protein is CASSAGRNTEAFF. The CDR3 DNA follows: TGTGCCAGCAGCGCAGGGCGGAACACTGAAGCTTTCTTT.

V gene TRBV30 combines with J gene TRBJ1-1, with TRBD1 as a possible D gene (5 bases). CDR1 is GTSNPN and CDR2 is SVGIG in the germline V gene (reference sequence). V lost 0 bases to trimming and J lost 5 bases, with 13 bases between them. CDR3 length equals 14 residues. The CDR3 sequence is CAWSVVIGGTEAFF. CDR3 in DNA: TGTGCCTGGAGTGTGGTCATTGGGGGGACTGAAGCTTTCTTT.

V and J are TRBV30 and TRBJ2-5, with a weak D call TRBD1 (5 bases). The germline CDR1 and CDR2 sequences are GTSNPN and SVGIG (reference sequence). The CDR3 runs to 12 residues. The V gene lost 5 bases and the J gene lost 4 bases, with 11 bases spanning the gap. CDR3 bases: TGTGCCTGGCGCAAGGGGTTAGAGACCCAGTACTTC. Its protein product is CAWRKGLETQYF.

This chain links TRBV5-1 with TRBJ2-7; D unclear. CDR3 size: 13 residues. V lost 4 bases and J 2 bases, leaving 10 bases between the germline ends. Germline values: CDR1 SGHRS, CDR2 YFSETQ. In nucleotides, the CDR3 is TGCGCCAGCAGCGTCCGCCCTACCTACGAGCAGTACTTC. Translated, it gives CASSVRPTYEQYF.

The chain recombines TRBV7-9 with TRBJ1-1, with D tentatively TRBD1 (5 bases). V was cut by 7 bases and J by 7 bases, with 10 bases left in between. The CDR3 runs 11 residues. CDR1 is SEHNR and CDR2 is FQNEAQ in the germline V gene (reference sequence). DNA for the CDR3: TGTGCCAGCAAAGGGGAAAGTGAAGCTTTCTTT. Its translation is CASKGESEAFF.

This rearrangement joins TRBV5-1 to TRBJ1-2; no definite D call. Germline V gene sequence: CDR1 SGHRS, CDR2 YFSETQ. The CDR3 contains 14 residues. Trimming removed 2 bases at V and 8 bases at J, with 16 bases between. For the CDR3, the DNA is TGCGCCAGCAGCTTCCGAGACCCGGAGGAGGGCTACACCTTC. Translating gives CASSFRDPEEGYTF.

The chain uses TRBV4-3 and TRBJ2-3, with D perhaps matching TRBD1 (6 bases). The CDR3 runs to 18 residues. The ends were cut back, 0 bases at V and 4 bases at J, with 20 bases in the middle. The germline V gene encodes CDR1 LGHNA and CDR2 YSLEER. For the CDR3, the DNA is TGCGCCAGCAGCCAAGACCTGATCAGGGGCCGGCAGGCAGATACGCAGTATTTT. Translating gives CASSQDLIRGRQADTQYF.

The CDR3 spells CATSREGQGQETQYF. The DNA for the CDR3 is TGTGCCACCAGCAGAGAAGGACAGGGCCAAGAGACCCAGTACTTC. The rearrangement joins TRBV15 to TRBJ2-5, with 8 bases aligning to TRBD1. J gave up 1 base and V 0 bases, and 1 base lay outside the gene matches. The CDR3 is 15 amino acids. Germline values: CDR1 LNHNV, CDR2 YYDKDF (reference sequence).

This rearrangement joins TRBV13 to TRBJ2-2; perhaps TRBD2 as D (6 bases). V was cut by 11 bases and J by 2 bases, with 15 bases left in between. CDR3 length: 14 residues. CDR1 and CDR2 (germline): PRHDT, FYEKMQ (reference sequence). The CDR3 DNA is TGTGCCGGCGGGGAGGCAGTAAACACCGGGGAGCTGTTTTTT. This encodes CAGGEAVNTGELFF.

The chain links TRBV5-6 to TRBJ2-1; D is possibly TRBD2 (6 bases). Germline V gives CDR1 SGHDT, CDR2 YYEEEE. Trimming stripped 6 bases from V and 6 bases from J, with 16 bases between. The CDR3 consists of 14 residues. CDR3 sequence (DNA): TGTGCCAGCATACTCCCGTCCGGGGGCAATGAGCAGTTCTTC. Translated: CASILPSGGNEQFF.

The CDR3 DNA reads TGTGCCAGCAGTCCCCGGGACAGATACACAGATACGCAGTATTTT. Its translation: CASSPRDRYTDTQYF. The chain recombines TRBV6-1 with TRBJ2-3, with 7 bases aligning to TRBD1. Germline CDR1 MNHNS, CDR2 SASEGT. V was clipped by 5 bases and J by 2 bases; unmatched bases: 7. This CDR3 is built from 15 residues.

In the case of this clone: One end of the junction is discordant with germline, which a read error may explain. The chain has TRBV5-1 and TRBJ1-1, with a weak D call TRBD1 (6 bases). CDR1 is SGHRS and CDR2 is YFSETQ in the germline V gene. The CDR3 has 17 amino acids. The CDR3 sequence: CANSLAPRGFSNTEAFF. DNA of the CDR3: TGCGCCAACAGCTTGGCCCCCAGGGGCTTTTCGAACACTGAAGCTTTCTTT.

Only a few counts were recorded for this clone. This chain connects TRBV7-2 to TRBJ2-3; 8 nucleotides agree with TRBD1. The CDR3 contains 15 residues. With V trimmed by 5 bases and J by 4 bases, 8 bases remained unmatched. Germline V gene sequence: CDR1 SGHTA, CDR2 FQGNSA. The CDR3, as DNA: TGTGCCAGCAGCCCTCAGGGGGCGAGATCAGATACGCAGTATTTT. This translates into CASSPQGARSDTQYF.

V usage is TRBV19 and J usage is TRBJ1-4; D is ambiguous. V lost 6 bases to trimming and J lost 9 bases, with 17 bases between them. The length of the CDR3 is 14 residues. Germline CDR1 and CDR2: LNHDA and SQIVND (reference sequence). DNA of the CDR3: TGTGCCAGTAGGTTCAAGTCAACGAACAAAAAACTGTTTTTT. Translation gives CASRFKSTNKKLFF.

The count of this clone is one. The chain recombines TRBV30 with TRBJ1-5; D possibly corresponds to TRBD1 (6 bases). Trimming removed 2 bases at V and 2 bases at J, with 13 bases between. This CDR3 spans 15 amino acids. CDR1 is GTSNPN and CDR2 is SVGIG in the germline V gene (reference sequence). The CDR3 nucleotides read TGTGCCTGGAGTCGCAGGGGCGCTGGCAATCAGCCCCAGCATTTT. The encoded protein is CAWSRRGAGNQPQHF.

This chain links TRBV4-3 with TRBJ2-7, with D possibly matching TRBD1 (5 bases). V lost 2 bases, J lost 3 bases, and 11 bases lay in between. The CDR3 runs 14 residues. Per the germline V gene, CDR1 is LGHNA and CDR2 is YSLEER. Here the CDR3 reads CASSQSLQGYEQYF. CDR3 bases: TGCGCCAGCAGCCAAAGCCTTCAGGGCTACGAGCAGTACTTC.

The chain links TRBV10-3 to TRBJ1-1, with 8 bases that match TRBD1. V was clipped by 9 bases and J by 1 base; unmatched bases: 4. The CDR3 totals 13 residues. Germline V gene data show CDR1 as ENHRY and CDR2 as SYGVKD. CDR3 amino acids: CAIVGQANTEAFF. The CDR3 DNA follows: TGTGCCATTGTGGGACAGGCGAACACTGAAGCTTTCTTT.

This clone was observed once. Other DNA sequences in the sample encode the same CDR3. V and J are TRBV7-2 and TRBJ2-7; TRBD2 agrees at 10 bases. CDR3 length: 14 amino acids. Trimming cost V 5 bases and J 4 bases; bases outside gene matches: 5. CDR1 and CDR2 from the germline V gene are SGHTA and FQGNSA. The CDR3 region is CASSPAGLAYEQYF. CDR3 DNA: TGTGCCAGCAGCCCCGCGGGACTAGCGTACGAGCAGTACTTC.

CDR3 bases: TGTGCCAGCAGTTACAGCGGGGAAGCTAATGAAAAACTGTTTTTT. It yields the protein CASSYSGEANEKLFF. This chain joins TRBV6-5 and TRBJ1-4; D gene uncertain. CDR1 is MNHEY and CDR2 is SVGAGI in the germline V gene. The CDR3 is 15 amino acids. The V and J ends lost 2 bases and 3 bases respectively, with 10 bases between them.

The chain uses TRBV19 and TRBJ2-2, with D tentatively TRBD1 (6 bases). Germline-derived CDR1 and CDR2 are LNHDA and SQIVND (reference sequence). The V and J ends lost 6 bases and 4 bases respectively, with 18 bases between them. The CDR3 is made up of 16 amino acids. In DNA form, the CDR3 reads TGTGCCAGTAGGTCACCGGGATTCAGGGGCACCGGGGAGCTGTTTTTT. It specifies CASRSPGFRGTGELFF.

The gene calls are TRBV11-1 and TRBJ1-1; D is possibly TRBD1 (6 bases). The germline V gene has CDR1 SGHAT and CDR2 FQDESV (reference sequence). This CDR3 region has 16 residues. V lost 2 bases, J lost 1 base, and 14 bases lay in between. The CDR3 protein is CASSLSRGRGNTEAFF. The DNA for the CDR3 is TGTGCCAGCAGCTTAAGCAGGGGCAGGGGGAACACTGAAGCTTTCTTT.

The V call is TRBV5-6, the J call TRBJ2-5; possible D gene TRBD2, 6 bases. CDR3 size: 15 residues. Germline CDR1 and CDR2: SGHDT and YYEEEE. Between the trimmed V and J ends, which lost 1 base and 1 base, there was a span of 11 bases. The CDR3 DNA sequence: TGTGCCAGCAGCTTGAATGCAGCGGGCCAAGAGACCCAGTACTTC. Protein sequence: CASSLNAAGQETQYF.

The chain links TRBV10-1 to TRBJ2-7; a weak D match, TRBD1 (5 bases). The germline V and J ends were trimmed by 8 bases and 5 bases, with 16 bases remaining between them. This CDR3 has 13 residues. Germline CDR1 and CDR2: WNHNN and SYGVQD (reference sequence). In nucleotides, the CDR3 is TGCGCCAGCTTTTACAGGACCGCGGACGAGCAGTACTTC. It translates to CASFYRTADEQYF.

The chain carries TRBV28 and TRBJ2-7, with no clear D. Trimming shortened V by 7 bases and J by 9 bases, and 13 bases separated the two germline ends. Per germline, CDR1 MDHEN and CDR2 SYDVKM. There are 11 residues in the CDR3. Here the CDR3 DNA reads TGTGCCAGCACCCGTGGAGAGCTGCAGTACTTC. Its translation is CASTRGELQYF.

The V and J genes are TRBV30 and TRBJ2-7, with 10 bases lining up with TRBD1. CDR1 is GTSNPN, CDR2 SVGIG, per germline (reference sequence). This CDR3 region has 12 residues. V shed 8 bases and J 6 bases; nucleotides not matched to a gene: 7. CDR3 DNA sequence: TGTGCCCTCAGGGACAGGGGTTCCGAGCAGTACTTC. Translation: CALRDRGSEQYF.